These 8 T cell receptor beta chains were all obtained from the same sample, sequenced in a study of shared clonotypes between healthy human individuals. The assay was immunoSEQ multiplex PCR, and TCRdb's table has in-frame clones only and misses some. This table has about 1.9 million clones, about 93% appearing once. Naive CD8 cells were CD45RO-negative, positively selected for CCR7, excluding terminally differentiated effector memory CD45RA+ cells. The specimen was naive CD8+ T cells from PBMCs. These receptors all come from a man between 18 and 29 years old in good health. Some clones in this sample may be carry-over from other donors' samples.

The rearrangement links TRBV10-3 to TRBJ2-5; no definite D call. Per the germline V gene, CDR1 is ENHRY and CDR2 is SYGVKD. The germline V and J ends were trimmed by 3 bases and 2 bases, with 13 bases remaining between them. CDR3 length: 15 residues. CDR3 sequence reads: CAISDSRATQETQYF. Written as DNA, the CDR3 is TGTGCCATCAGTGATAGCCGAGCTACTCAAGAGACCCAGTACTTC.

The rearrangement joins TRBV7-2 to TRBJ2-3; D not resolved. The CDR3 is 16 amino acids. V was pared by 1 base and J by 2 bases, with 13 bases between. CDR1 and CDR2 from the germline V gene are SGHTA and FQGNSA. The CDR3 nucleotides read TGTGCCAGCAGCTTAGTTGTTGGCCCCCTCACAGATACGCAGTATTTT. It specifies CASSLVVGPLTDTQYF.

The V and J genes are TRBV7-9 and TRBJ2-7, with D tentatively TRBD2 (6 bases). The CDR3 contains 14 residues. The V gene's germline CDR1 is SEHNR and CDR2 FQNEAQ (reference sequence). The DNA for the CDR3 is TGTGCGGAAGGGAAGGAGGGATTCGCCTACGAGCAGTACTTC. This encodes CAEGKEGFAYEQYF.

V and J are TRBV19 and TRBJ2-7; 10 bases are a match to TRBD2. CDR1 is LNHDA and CDR2 is SQIVND in the germline V gene (reference sequence). The CDR3 is made up of 14 amino acids. V shed 3 bases and J 5 bases; nucleotides not matched to a gene: 4. CDR3: CASSIVLAGDEQYF. DNA for the CDR3: TGTGCCAGTAGTATTGTCCTAGCGGGAGACGAGCAGTACTTC.

This chain joins TRBV6-5 and TRBJ2-7; a weak D match, TRBD2 (6 bases). The CDR3 loop spans 15 amino acids. Trimming shortened V by 2 bases and J by 9 bases, and 20 bases separated the two germline ends. Germline V gene lookup returns CDR1 MNHEY and CDR2 SVGAGI. The CDR3 region has the DNA TGTGCCAGCAGTTACCGGGTTGGGGGGTACGATGGGCAGTACTTC. Translation gives CASSYRVGGYDGQYF.

V and J are TRBV5-4 and TRBJ2-7, with a weak D call TRBD2 (6 bases). The V and J ends lost 2 bases and 2 bases respectively, with 11 bases between them. The germline V gene has CDR1 SGHNT and CDR2 YYREEE (reference sequence). This CDR3 is 14 amino acids long. The DNA of the CDR3 is TGTGCCAGCAGCTTCGCCGGGGGACCCTACGAGCAGTACTTC. Residues: CASSFAGGPYEQYF.

The rearrangement uses TRBV7-9 and TRBJ2-3; maybe TRBD1 (6 bases). V lost 5 bases and J 5 bases, leaving 17 bases between the germline ends. The CDR3 contains 15 residues. Looked up from germline, CDR1 is SEHNR and CDR2 is FQNEAQ (reference sequence). This chain's CDR3 is CASSPPGKGGDTQYF. CDR3 bases: TGTGCCAGCAGCCCCCCCGGGAAAGGGGGAGATACGCAGTATTTT.

This clone has a single count. The chain recombines TRBV7-6 with TRBJ2-7; 10 bases map to TRBD1. Germline CDR1 reads SGHVS; CDR2 reads FNYEAQ. The CDR3 contains 16 residues. Trimming at V came to 5 bases and at J to 6 bases, leaving 13 bases not matched to a gene. In DNA, the CDR3 is TGTGCCAGCAGCCAGGAGGGCGACAGGGGGCCTTCCGAGCAGTACTTC. Its translation is CASSQEGDRGPSEQYF.